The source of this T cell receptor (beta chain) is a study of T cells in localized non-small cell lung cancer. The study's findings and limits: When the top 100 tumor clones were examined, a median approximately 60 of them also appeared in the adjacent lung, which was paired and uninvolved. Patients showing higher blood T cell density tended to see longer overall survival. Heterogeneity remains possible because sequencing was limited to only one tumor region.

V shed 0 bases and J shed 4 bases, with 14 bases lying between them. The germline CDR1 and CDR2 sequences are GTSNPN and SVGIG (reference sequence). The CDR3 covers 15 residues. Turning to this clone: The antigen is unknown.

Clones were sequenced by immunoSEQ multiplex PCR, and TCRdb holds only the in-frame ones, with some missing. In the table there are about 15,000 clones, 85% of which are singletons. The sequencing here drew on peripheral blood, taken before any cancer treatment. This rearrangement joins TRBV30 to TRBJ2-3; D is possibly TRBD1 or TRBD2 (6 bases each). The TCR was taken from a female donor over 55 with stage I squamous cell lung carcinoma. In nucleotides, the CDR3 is TGTGCCTGGAGTGTCTCGGGGGCTTGGGCAGATACGCAGTATTTT. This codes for CAWSVSGAWADTQYF.